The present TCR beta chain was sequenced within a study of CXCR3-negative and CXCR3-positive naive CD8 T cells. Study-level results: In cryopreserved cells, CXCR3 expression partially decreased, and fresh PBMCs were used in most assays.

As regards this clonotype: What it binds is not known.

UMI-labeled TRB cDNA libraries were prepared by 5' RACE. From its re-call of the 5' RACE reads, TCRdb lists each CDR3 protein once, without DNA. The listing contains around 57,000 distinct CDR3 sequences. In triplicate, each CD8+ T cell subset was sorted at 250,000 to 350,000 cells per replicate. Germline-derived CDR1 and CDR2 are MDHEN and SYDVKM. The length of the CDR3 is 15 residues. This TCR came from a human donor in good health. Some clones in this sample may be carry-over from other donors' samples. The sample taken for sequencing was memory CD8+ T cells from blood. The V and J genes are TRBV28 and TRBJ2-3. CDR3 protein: CASSFLAESTDTQYF.